This TCR beta chain was observed in a study of T cells in Graves' hyperthyroidism and ophthalmopathy (dated by TCRdb to the late 2010s). For the wider study: Peripheral blood samples were taken at initial diagnosis, before any treatment was given. To identify distinguishing TCR V-J signatures, a discovery cohort of some 99 patients was used, comprising 40 to 45 with Graves' ophthalmopathy and some 57 with stable Graves' hyperthyroidism. An independent validation cohort of 18 to 20 hyperthyroidism patients and approximately 16 patients who later progressed to ophthalmopathy tested prospective prediction of ophthalmopathy. For training and testing, the roughly 100 patients in the discovery cohort were randomly divided in a 7:3 ratio. In addition, the study compared T-cell repertoires in thyroid tissue and in blood from several Graves' hyperthyroidism patients. Once sampling was done, hyperthyroidism patients were given methimazole at a starting dose of 30 mg daily, whereas ophthalmopathy patients were given high-dose intravenous methylprednisolone. TCR Vbeta CDR3 sequencing of 130 to 150 peripheral blood samples (around 45 ophthalmopathy, about 80 hyperthyroidism and some 17 progressor patients) is reported in the paper. Results and caveats for the whole study, not just this receptor: In validation, progression to ophthalmopathy was predicted by the model with roughly 69% sensitivity and nearly 75% specificity, a median of roughly 6 months before onset. No statistical method was used to fix the sample size in advance, and group allocation was not hidden from the investigators. Most expanded thyroid clonotypes (frequency above 0.001) were also found in blood, which suggests that blood repertoires may mirror thyroid immune responses. A 13 V-J signature model separated ophthalmopathy from stable hyperthyroidism, with nearly 90% sensitivity and roughly 82% specificity in cross-validation and 80%/75% in testing.

In the ophthalmopathy patients, disease was moderately to severely active, with a Clinical Activity Score of 3 or more, a NOSPECS grade of 4 or more, and a duration of less than 3 months. Any patient with an uncontrolled infection, another autoimmune disease, pregnancy or lactation was excluded. Diagnoses relied on clinical symptoms, serum thyroxine and TRAb, thyroid ultrasound and orbital computed tomography. Ficoll-Paque density gradient centrifugation was used to isolate PBMCs from about 10 ml of fresh peripheral blood. Trizol reagent was used to extract total RNA, and RNA quality was then checked on an Agilent 2100 Bioanalyzer. The TCR beta CDR3 regions were amplified from RNA transcripts. For the first round of RT-PCR on the TCR CDR3, the HTBI primer set was used together with the Qiagen OneStep RT-PCR kit. Libraries were constructed in a second round of multiplex PCR, after which size selection and purification were performed. The libraries were sequenced on an Illumina HiSeq2000 using paired-end 100 bp reads. For the original study's pipeline: Raw data were processed with SOAPnuke, discarding reads with adapters, uncalled bases, mean Phred below 15, or no exact constant-primer or identifier match. COPE v1.2.5 was used to merge the high-quality paired reads, and each unique nucleotide sequence was defined as a clonotype. MiTCR v1.1 was used to align the clonotypes against IMGT TRBV, TRBD and TRBJ reference segments. The analysis included only V-J combinations with a frequency above 0.0001, which together covered 99% to 99.2% of the repertoires. The TCS score was defined as the ratio of F50 (clonal expansion) to E x V (chaos), calculated using BLOSUM62-based TCRdist between CDR3 peptides within each V-J. Welch's t-statistics and random forest reduced roughly 540 V-J features to roughly 13, which were used in a naive Bayes classifier (R e1071). TCRdb ran its own pipeline on the public reads, namely fastp trimming at Q25 and MiXCR clone calling, and kept in-frame beta chains. Rows are unified per CDR3 protein, each entry keeping the most common DNA and genes. These V and J calls rely on TCRdb rather than the paper's analysis. This sample comprises over 450,000 distinct CDR3 sequences, roughly 18% of them detected only once. Around 17% of the sample is in the top ten clones.

With regard to this clonotype: Its antigen remains undetermined. Qualities for individual bases were not recorded, and no much larger clone is one base off.

V is cut by 10 bases and J by 4 bases, and the space between the germline ends is 11 bases. CDR3 length: 12 amino acids, cysteine to phenylalanine. Left in the record is the CDR3 DNA by itself, 36 bases read in frame from the first base. The germline V gene (reference sequence) supplies CDR1 LNHDA and CDR2 SQIVND. The TCR was taken from a woman aged 18-30 years with Graves' ophthalmopathy. Sequencing was performed on blood. The chain joins TRBV19 to TRBJ1-3, and the D gene may be TRBD1, 5 bases matching. The nucleotide sequence is given as TGTGCCACCGAGGGGTGGGGAAACACCATATATTTT. This is translated as CATEGWGNTIYF. The CDR3 plus the reference TRBV19 and TRBJ1-3 genes for the other parts give the full variable domain: DGGITQSPKYLFRKEGQNVTLSCEQNLNHDAMYWYRQDPGQGLRLIYYSQIVNDFQKGDIAEGYSVSREKKESFPLTVTSAQKNPTAFYLCATEGWGNTIYFGEGSWLTVV.